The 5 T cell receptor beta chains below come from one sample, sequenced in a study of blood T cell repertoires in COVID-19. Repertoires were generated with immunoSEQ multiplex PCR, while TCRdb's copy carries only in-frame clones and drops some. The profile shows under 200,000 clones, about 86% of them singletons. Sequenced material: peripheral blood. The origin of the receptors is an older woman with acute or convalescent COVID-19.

CDR3 amino acids: CASSPVRLGTDTQYF. The CDR3 region has the DNA TGTGCCAGCAGCCCGGTCAGGCTGGGCACAGATACGCAGTATTTT. This sequence joins TRBV7-9 and TRBJ2-3; no clear D gene. CDR1 is SEHNR, CDR2 FQNEAQ, per germline (reference sequence). The CDR3 is 15 amino acids. Trimming took 5 bases from V and 1 from J, leaving 13 bases between them.

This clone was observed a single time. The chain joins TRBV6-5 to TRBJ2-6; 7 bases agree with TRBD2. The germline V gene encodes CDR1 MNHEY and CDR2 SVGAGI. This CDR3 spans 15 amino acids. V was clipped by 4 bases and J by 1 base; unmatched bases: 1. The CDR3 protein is CASSWGLSGANVLTF. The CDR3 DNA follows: TGTGCCAGCAGTTGGGGACTATCTGGGGCCAACGTCCTGACTTTC.

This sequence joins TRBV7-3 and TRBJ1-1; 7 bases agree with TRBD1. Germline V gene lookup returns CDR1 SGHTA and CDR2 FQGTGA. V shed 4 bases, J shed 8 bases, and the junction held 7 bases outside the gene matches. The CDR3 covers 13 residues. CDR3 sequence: CASSYTGASEAFF. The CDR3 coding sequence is TGTGCCAGCAGCTACACAGGGGCCTCGGAAGCTTTCTTT.

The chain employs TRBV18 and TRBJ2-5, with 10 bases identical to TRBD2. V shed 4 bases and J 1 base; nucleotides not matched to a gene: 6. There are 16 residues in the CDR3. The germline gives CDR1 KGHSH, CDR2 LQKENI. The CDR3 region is CASSRGLAGAQETQYF. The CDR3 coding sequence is TGTGCCAGCTCACGCGGTCTAGCGGGGGCCCAAGAGACCCAGTACTTC.

The CDR3 DNA follows: TGTGCCAGTATTAGCTACGGCTCTGAGACCCAGTACTTC. Its protein product is CASISYGSETQYF. The chain links TRBV28 to TRBJ2-5; D remains ambiguous. The CDR3 consists of 13 residues. Germline loops: CDR1 MDHEN, CDR2 SYDVKM. V lost 9 bases and J 5 bases, leaving 16 bases between the germline ends. The full variable domain, in which reference TRBV28 and TRBJ2-5 provide the parts outside the CDR3, is DVKVTQSSRYLVKRTGEKVFLECVQDMDHENMFWYRQDPGLGLRLIYFSYDVKMKEKGDIPEGYSVSREKKERFSLILESASTNQTSMYLCASISYGSETQYFGPGTRLLVL.